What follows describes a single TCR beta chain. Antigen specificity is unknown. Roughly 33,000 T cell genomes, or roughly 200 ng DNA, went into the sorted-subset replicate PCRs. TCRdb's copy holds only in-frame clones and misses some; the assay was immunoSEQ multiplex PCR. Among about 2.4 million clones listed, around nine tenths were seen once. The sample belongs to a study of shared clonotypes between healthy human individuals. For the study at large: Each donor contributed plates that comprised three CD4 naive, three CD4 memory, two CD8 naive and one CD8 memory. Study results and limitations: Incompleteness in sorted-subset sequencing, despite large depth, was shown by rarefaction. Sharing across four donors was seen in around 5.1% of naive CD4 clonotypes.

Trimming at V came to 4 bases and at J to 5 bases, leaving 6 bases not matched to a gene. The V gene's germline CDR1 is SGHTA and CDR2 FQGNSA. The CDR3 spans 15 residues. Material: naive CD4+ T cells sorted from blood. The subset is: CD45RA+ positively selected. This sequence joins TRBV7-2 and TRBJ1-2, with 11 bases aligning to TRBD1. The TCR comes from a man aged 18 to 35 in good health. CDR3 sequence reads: CASSSGTGGRYGYTF. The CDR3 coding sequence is TGTGCCAGCAGCTCCGGGACAGGGGGAAGGTATGGCTACACCTTC.